The 3 T cell receptor beta chains below come from one sample, sequenced in a study of neurological immune-mediated disorders. TCRdb re-called the 5' RACE reads with MiXCR, one entry per CDR3 protein. The sample has approximately 20,000 distinct CDR3 sequences; approximately 26% are singletons. The sequenced sample was PBMCs. Source of these receptors: a man aged 50-59 years with HTLV-1-associated myelopathy (HAM/TSP).

This clonotype showed up just a few times. The chain employs TRBV20-1 and TRBJ1-1; D is unresolved. V was cut by 2 bases and J by 6 bases, with 19 bases left in between. CDR1 is DFQATT and CDR2 is SNEGSKA in the germline V gene (reference sequence). The CDR3 contains 15 residues. Here the CDR3 reads CSARIVQASSAEAFF. The CDR3 DNA follows: TGCAGTGCTAGAATCGTGCAGGCCTCGAGCGCTGAAGCTTTCTTT.

This clonotype showed up just a few times. The genes are TRBV15 and TRBJ2-3, with D possibly matching TRBD2 (6 bases). V lost 4 bases to trimming and J lost 3 bases, with 11 bases between them. Germline V lookup: CDR1 LNHNV, CDR2 YYDKDF (reference sequence). The CDR3 length is 14 residues. CDR3 sequence (DNA): TGTGCCACCAGCACTCGGCTAGCGACAGATACGCAGTATTTT. Amino acids: CATSTRLATDTQYF.

The chain couples TRBV19 to TRBJ2-1; D unclear. Trimming removed 3 bases at V and 4 bases at J, with 1 base between. Per the germline V gene, CDR1 is LNHDA and CDR2 is SQIVND (reference sequence). The CDR3 totals 11 residues. CDR3 nucleotides: TGTGCCAGTAGTATTTACAATGAGCAGTTCTTC. Translation: CASSIYNEQFF.